Following are 31 T cell receptor beta chains from one sample sequenced in a study of blood T cell repertoires in COVID-19. The data were produced by immunoSEQ multiplex PCR, yet TCRdb's version contains in-frame clones alone and is incomplete. The sample consists of around 200,000 clones, 80% to 90% of them appearing once. The sample was PBMCs or T cells enriched from blood (not recorded which). The receptors come from a man between 40 and 49 years old who had recovered from COVID-19.

The chain links TRBV19 to TRBJ2-7; 8 bases map to TRBD1. The CDR3 spans 15 residues. Germline trimming cut 10 bases from V and 5 bases from J; bases unmatched to any gene: 16. Germline V gives CDR1 LNHDA, CDR2 SQIVND (reference sequence). CDR3 bases: TGTGCCATCGAACTTTTAGCGGACAGGGCCCACGAGCAGTACTTC. Amino acids: CAIELLADRAHEQYF. The full variable domain, with the rest looked up from reference TRBV19 and TRBJ2-7, is DGGITQSPKYLFRKEGQNVTLSCEQNLNHDAMYWYRQDPGQGLRLIYYSQIVNDFQKGDIAEGYSVSREKKESFPLTVTSAQKNPTAFYLCAIELLADRAHEQYFGPGTRLTVT.

This clone has more than one count but fewer than ten. This chain uses TRBV4-2 with TRBJ1-1, with D perhaps matching TRBD1 (6 bases). Per germline, CDR1 LGHNA and CDR2 YNFKEQ. The length of the CDR3 is 17 residues. Trimming pared 0 bases from V and 6 bases from J, leaving 20 bases between. The CDR3 loop reads CASSQEGGARFNAEAFF. The CDR3 nucleotides are TGTGCCAGCAGCCAAGAGGGGGGGGCCCGGTTTAATGCTGAAGCTTTCTTT.

The chain uses TRBV6-4 and TRBJ2-1; the match to TRBD1 covers 8 bases. Germline V gene lookup returns CDR1 MRHNA and CDR2 SNTAGT. The V and J ends lost 0 bases and 8 bases, in that order; junction bases with no gene match: 9. The CDR3 has 16 amino acids. In DNA form, the CDR3 reads TGTGCCAGCAGTGACTCGAACAGGGGGGCCCTATATGAGCAGTTCTTC. Residues: CASSDSNRGALYEQFF.

V usage is TRBV11-2 and J usage is TRBJ2-3, with D possibly TRBD2 on 6 matching bases. Per the germline V gene, CDR1 is SGHAT and CDR2 is FQNNGV. Trimming removed 4 bases from V and 3 bases from J, with 23 bases in between. The CDR3 has 18 residues. DNA of the CDR3: TGTGCCAGCAGCTCACCTGGCGGAGGGGCTGGGTTAACAGATACGCAGTATTTT. Translating gives CASSSPGGGAGLTDTQYF. Full variable domain (outside the CDR3, taken from reference TRBV11-2 and TRBJ2-3): EAGVAQSPRYKIIEKRQSVAFWCNPISGHATLYWYQQILGQGPKLLIQFQNNGVVDDSQLPKDRFSAERLKGVDSTLKIQPAKLEDSAVYLCASSSPGGGAGLTDTQYFGPGTRLTVL.

This clone qualifies as medium-sized (0.01 to 0.1%). The chain links TRBV15 to TRBJ1-4; TRBD1 is a possible D gene (5 bases). Trimming removed 0 bases at V and 8 bases at J, with 7 bases between. The CDR3 loop spans 13 amino acids. Germline assignment: CDR1 LNHNV and CDR2 YYDKDF (reference sequence). CDR3 in DNA: TGTGCCACCAGCAGAGATCCAGGGGAAAAACTGTTTTTT. As protein: CATSRDPGEKLFF.

This chain uses TRBV12-3 or TRBV12-4 with TRBJ2-2; D ambiguous. This CDR3 is 13 amino acids long. V was shortened by 3 bases and J by 2 bases, with 4 bases between the two germline ends. This CDR3 is CASSFTNTGELFF. Written as DNA, the CDR3 is TGTGCCAGCAGTTTTACAAACACCGGGGAGCTGTTTTTT.

This clone was seen only once. The CDR3 loop reads CASSHGGQGGGETQYF. The CDR3, as DNA: TGTGCCAGCAGCCACGGTGGGCAGGGAGGTGGAGAGACCCAGTACTTC. V is TRBV3-1 (or the pseudogene TRBV3-2) and J is TRBJ2-5, with a weak D call TRBD2 (6 bases). This CDR3 is 16 amino acids long. Germline values: CDR1 LGHDT, CDR2 YNNKEL (reference sequence). With 3 bases removed from V and 4 bases from J, the gap between germline ends came to 18 bases.

CDR3 nucleotides: TGCGCCAGCAGTTTCATGGGGGGGCCGGAGGGAACAGATACGCAGTATTTT. It encodes CASSFMGGPEGTDTQYF. The chain combines TRBV5-1 with TRBJ2-3; D may be TRBD2 (7 bases). Deletions cut 5 bases from V and 3 bases from J, with 22 bases between. The CDR3 runs to 17 residues. Germline lookup yields CDR1 SGHRS and CDR2 YFSETQ.

This chain connects TRBV20-1 to TRBJ1-4; D may be TRBD1 (5 bases). This CDR3 is built from 14 residues. Germline CDR1 is DFQATT and CDR2 is SNEGSKA (reference sequence). Between the trimmed V and J ends, which lost 3 bases and 8 bases, there was a span of 16 bases. In DNA form, the CDR3 reads TGCAGTGCTAGTGTACCCCTCCGGGGGGAAAAACTGTTTTTT. Translation: CSASVPLRGEKLFF.

The chain is built from TRBV2 and TRBJ1-2; D might be TRBD1 (5 bases). The germline V gene has CDR1 SNHLY and CDR2 FYNNEI. Trimming shortened V by 6 bases and J by 2 bases, and 16 bases separated the two germline ends. The CDR3 is made up of 15 amino acids. The CDR3 region is CASSDPGRGNYGYTF. CDR3 coding DNA: TGTGCCAGCAGCGACCCGGGGAGGGGAAACTATGGCTACACCTTC.

In its sample, this clone was seen once. This chain connects TRBV2 to TRBJ1-1, with 11 bases identical to TRBD1. The CDR3 has 14 amino acids. V lost 7 bases to trimming and J lost 5 bases; unmatched junction nucleotides: 6. CDR1 is SNHLY, CDR2 FYNNEI, per germline. CDR3: CASTAGTGGTEAFF. The CDR3 nucleotides read TGTGCCAGCACCGCCGGGACAGGGGGGACTGAAGCTTTCTTT.

The chain has TRBV5-1 and TRBJ1-1; TRBD1 aligns across 9 bases. This CDR3 contains 12 residues. Germline values: CDR1 SGHRS, CDR2 YFSETQ. The V gene end was trimmed by 5 bases and the J gene end by 8 bases; junction bases not matched to a gene: 4. Written as DNA, the CDR3 is TGCGCCAGCAGAACCGGACAGGGGGAAGCTTTCTTT. Translated, it gives CASRTGQGEAFF.

Regarding this clone: The sample has other DNA sequences that encode this CDR3 too. This chain connects TRBV18 to TRBJ1-2; 7 bases are shared with TRBD1. This CDR3 spans 14 amino acids. V dropped 3 bases and J dropped 0; count of bases not matched to a gene: 1. Germline lookup yields CDR1 KGHSH and CDR2 LQKENI. The CDR3 sequence: CASSPGQTNYGYTF. CDR3 nucleotide sequence: TGTGCCAGCTCACCGGGACAGACTAACTATGGCTACACCTTC.

Remarks on this clone: Other DNA sequences in the sample encode the same CDR3. This sequence joins TRBV5-6 and TRBJ2-1, with 7 bases aligning to TRBD1. Losses at the gene ends were 2 bases for V and 6 bases for J; bases not matched to a gene: 2. This CDR3 spans 13 amino acids. Germline V gene lookup returns CDR1 SGHDT and CDR2 YYEEEE. The CDR3: CASSFGTANEQFF. In nucleotides, the CDR3 is TGTGCCAGCAGCTTTGGGACAGCCAATGAGCAGTTCTTC.

The chain recombines TRBV5-4 with TRBJ2-1; 11 bases fit TRBD2. The CDR3 is made up of 16 amino acids. Germline values: CDR1 SGHNT, CDR2 YYREEE (reference sequence). The J segment lost 0 bases and the V segment lost 7 bases, leaving 6 bases of the junction unmatched. The CDR3 reads CASGTSGYASYNEQFF. CDR3 coding DNA: TGTGCCAGCGGGACTAGCGGTTACGCCTCCTACAATGAGCAGTTCTTC. The full variable domain, in which reference TRBV5-4 and TRBJ2-1 provide the parts outside the CDR3, is ETGVTQSPTHLIKTRGQQVTLRCSSQSGHNTVSWYQQALGQGPQFIFQYYREEENGRGNFPPRFSGLQFPNYSSELNVNALELDDSALYLCASGTSGYASYNEQFFGPGTRLTVL.

This rearrangement joins TRBV19 to TRBJ1-5, with D unclear. CDR1 and CDR2 from the germline V gene are LNHDA and SQIVND (reference sequence). V lost 5 bases to trimming and J lost 6 bases, with 17 bases between them. This CDR3 region has 15 residues. In DNA form, the CDR3 reads TGTGCCAGTAGTCCCCAGGCGGGCCCTATTCAGCCCCAGCATTTT. Its protein is CASSPQAGPIQPQHF. The variable domain in full, completed from reference TRBV19 and TRBJ1-5, reads DGGITQSPKYLFRKEGQNVTLSCEQNLNHDAMYWYRQDPGQGLRLIYYSQIVNDFQKGDIAEGYSVSREKKESFPLTVTSAQKNPTAFYLCASSPQAGPIQPQHFGDGTRLSIL.

The chain joins TRBV15 to TRBJ2-7, with D tentatively TRBD1 (6 bases). This CDR3 has 15 amino acids. The germline gives CDR1 LNHNV, CDR2 YYDKDF (reference sequence). V lost 3 bases and J 2 bases, leaving 14 bases between the germline ends. The CDR3 region has the DNA TGTGCCACCAGCAGGGTCGGACAGCCTACCTACGAGCAGTACTTC. Translating gives CATSRVGQPTYEQYF. Full variable domain (missing parts from reference TRBV15 and TRBJ2-7): DAMVIQNPRYQVTQFGKPVTLSCSQTLNHNVMYWYQQKSSQAPKLLFHYYDKDFNNEADTPDNFQSRRPNTSFCFLDIRSPGLGDTAMYLCATSRVGQPTYEQYFGPGTRLTVT.

The rearrangement uses TRBV19 and TRBJ1-5; D perhaps matches TRBD1 (5 bases). Trimming cost V 1 base and J 6 bases, with 19 bases left between them. The CDR3 runs 17 residues. Per germline, CDR1 LNHDA and CDR2 SQIVND (reference sequence). CDR3 amino acids: CASSIGGSIRRGQPQHF. DNA of the CDR3: TGTGCCAGTAGTATAGGGGGGTCGATAAGGAGGGGTCAGCCCCAGCATTTT.

The chain carries TRBV2 and TRBJ1-1; the match to TRBD1 covers 7 bases. The CDR3 has 13 amino acids. Germline trimming cut 10 bases from V and 1 base from J; bases unmatched to any gene: 6. CDR1 and CDR2 (germline): SNHLY, FYNNEI. CDR3 coding DNA: TGTGCCACCACAAGGACAGGGAACACTGAAGCTTTCTTT. Its translation: CATTRTGNTEAFF.

As regards this clone: A read error may be the cause here, since a much bigger clone is one base away. The V gene is TRBV5-5, the J gene TRBJ1-1; no firm D call. V lost 4 bases and J 0 bases, leaving 4 bases between the germline ends. CDR3 length equals 12 residues. Germline lookup yields CDR1 SGHKS and CDR2 YYEKEE (reference sequence). The CDR3 DNA sequence: TGTGCCAGCAGCCAAATGAACACTGAAGCTTTCTTT. Encoded protein: CASSQMNTEAFF.

This rearrangement joins TRBV18 to TRBJ1-2; D uncertain. V lost 3 bases and J 5 bases, leaving 10 bases between the germline ends. This CDR3 comprises 13 residues. Germline assignment: CDR1 KGHSH and CDR2 LQKENI. The CDR3 here is CASSPVQSYGYTF. The CDR3 coding sequence is TGTGCCAGCTCACCGGTACAGTCATATGGCTACACCTTC.

The CDR3 sequence is CASSPVTGTGNTIYF. The CDR3 bases are TGTGCCAGCTCACCCGTAACAGGGACTGGAAACACCATATATTTT. The J gene is TRBJ1-3, the V gene TRBV18; possibly TRBD1 for D (6 bases). V was pared by 3 bases and J by 2 bases, with 11 bases between. Germline lookup yields CDR1 KGHSH and CDR2 LQKENI. The CDR3 loop spans 15 amino acids.

CDR3 amino acids: CASSPTGASGYGYTF. CDR3 coding DNA: TGCGCCAGCAGCCCCACAGGGGCGTCGGGATATGGCTACACCTTC. The chain has TRBV5-1 and TRBJ1-2; 7 positions agree with TRBD1. V was pared by 4 bases and J by 5 bases, with 11 bases of the junction left unmatched. The CDR3 sequence is 15 residues long. Looked up from germline, CDR1 is SGHRS and CDR2 is YFSETQ.

The V gene is TRBV14, the J gene TRBJ2-7; perhaps TRBD1 as D (5 bases). The CDR3 is 16 residues long. The V gene lost 0 bases and the J gene lost 0 bases, with 12 bases spanning the gap. Germline V gene sequence: CDR1 SGHDN, CDR2 FVKESK. CDR3 sequence reads: CASSQDRWTHSYEQYF. The CDR3 nucleotides read TGTGCCAGCAGCCAAGATCGCTGGACACACTCCTACGAGCAGTACTTC.

The chain recombines TRBV6-5 with TRBJ1-2; the match to TRBD1 covers 10 bases. Unmatched junction bases numbered 1, after V lost 6 bases and J lost 0 bases. The CDR3 loop spans 14 amino acids. Germline CDR1 is MNHEY and CDR2 is SVGAGI. In nucleotides, the CDR3 is TGTGCCAGCAGCGACAGGGGGCCTAACTATGGCTACACCTTC. Encoded protein: CASSDRGPNYGYTF.

This chain uses TRBV4-1 with TRBJ2-1, with D maybe TRBD2 (6 bases). The CDR3 length is 17 residues. The germline CDR1 and CDR2 sequences are MGHRA and YSYEKL. The germline V and J ends were trimmed by 2 bases and 7 bases, with 21 bases remaining between them. The CDR3 loop reads CASSQNDMGLSLNEQFF. CDR3 in DNA: TGCGCCAGCAGCCAAAATGATATGGGACTCTCCCTAAATGAGCAGTTCTTC.

The chain carries TRBV18 and TRBJ1-5; the match to TRBD1 covers 11 bases. With 3 bases clipped from V and 7 bases from J, the junction kept 8 bases outside the gene matches. Per germline, CDR1 KGHSH and CDR2 LQKENI. The CDR3 spans 16 residues. DNA of the CDR3: TGTGCCAGCTCACCCCGGGACAGGGGGGGAAGCCAGCCCCAGCATTTT. Translating it yields CASSPRDRGGSQPQHF.

The chain employs TRBV15 and TRBJ1-2, with a weak D call TRBD1 (5 bases). The V gene's germline CDR1 is LNHNV and CDR2 YYDKDF (reference sequence). This CDR3 is built from 14 residues. Trimming cost V 3 bases and J 4 bases, with 12 bases left between them. CDR3 protein: CATSSGGGVYGYTF. The CDR3 coding sequence is TGTGCCACCAGCAGCGGCGGGGGGGTCTATGGCTACACCTTC.

This chain joins TRBV29-1 and TRBJ1-2; a weak D match, TRBD1 (5 bases). The V end was cut by 6 bases, the J end by 4 bases, with 15 bases between. The CDR3 covers 13 residues. Germline-derived CDR1 and CDR2 are SQVTM and ANQGSEA. The CDR3 nucleotides are TGCAGCGTCCCATCCGGGGGGTCCTATGGCTACACCTTC. Its translation is CSVPSGGSYGYTF.

The rearrangement uses TRBV6-6 and TRBJ1-2; 7 bases map to TRBD1. From germline, CDR1 is MNHNY and CDR2 SVGAGI (reference sequence). There are 13 residues in the CDR3. Trimming removed 1 base from V and 7 bases from J; junction bases left unmatched: 3. CDR3 in DNA: TGTGCCAGCAGTTACTTTCAGGGGGGTGGCTACACCTTC. Its translation: CASSYFQGGGYTF.

This chain links TRBV19 with TRBJ2-1, with 11 bases fitting TRBD2. The ends lost 5 bases at V and 6 bases at J; junction bases unmatched: 6. CDR1 and CDR2 from the germline V gene are LNHDA and SQIVND (reference sequence). The CDR3 covers 15 residues. This chain's CDR3 is CASSPTSGGFNEQFF. The CDR3 nucleotides read TGTGCCAGTAGTCCTACTAGCGGGGGCTTCAATGAGCAGTTCTTC. Filled out from reference TRBV19 and TRBJ2-1, the complete variable domain reads DGGITQSPKYLFRKEGQNVTLSCEQNLNHDAMYWYRQDPGQGLRLIYYSQIVNDFQKGDIAEGYSVSREKKESFPLTVTSAQKNPTAFYLCASSPTSGGFNEQFFGPGTRLTVL.